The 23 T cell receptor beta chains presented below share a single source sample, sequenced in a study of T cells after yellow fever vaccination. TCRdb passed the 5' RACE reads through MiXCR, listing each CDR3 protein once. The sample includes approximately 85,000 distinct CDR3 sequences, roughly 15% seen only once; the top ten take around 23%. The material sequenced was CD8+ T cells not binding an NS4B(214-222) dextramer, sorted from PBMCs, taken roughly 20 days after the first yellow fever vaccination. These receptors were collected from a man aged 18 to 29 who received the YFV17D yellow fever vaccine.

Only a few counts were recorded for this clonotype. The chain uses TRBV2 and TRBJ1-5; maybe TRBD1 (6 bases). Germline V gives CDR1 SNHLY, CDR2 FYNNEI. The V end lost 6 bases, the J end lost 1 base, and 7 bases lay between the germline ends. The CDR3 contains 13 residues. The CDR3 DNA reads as TGTGCCAGCAGGCAGGGGAGCAATCAGCCCCAGCATTTT. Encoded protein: CASRQGSNQPQHF.

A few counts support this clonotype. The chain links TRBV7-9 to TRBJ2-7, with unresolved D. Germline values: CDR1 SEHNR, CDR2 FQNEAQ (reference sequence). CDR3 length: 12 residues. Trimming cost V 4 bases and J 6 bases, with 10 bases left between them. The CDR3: CASSSAISEQYF. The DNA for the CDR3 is TGTGCCAGCAGCTCGGCTATATCCGAGCAGTACTTC.

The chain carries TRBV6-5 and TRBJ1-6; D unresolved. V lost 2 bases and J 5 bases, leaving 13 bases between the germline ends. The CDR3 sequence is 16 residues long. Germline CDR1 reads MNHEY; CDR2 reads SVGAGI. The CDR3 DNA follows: TGTGCCAGCAGTTACAGGTTTCTTAGGAATAATTCACCCCTCCACTTT. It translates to CASSYRFLRNNSPLHF.

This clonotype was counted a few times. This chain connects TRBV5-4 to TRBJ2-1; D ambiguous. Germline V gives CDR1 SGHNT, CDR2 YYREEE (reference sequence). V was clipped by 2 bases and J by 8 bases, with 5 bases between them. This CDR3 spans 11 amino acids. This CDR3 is CASSFKDEQFF. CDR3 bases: TGTGCCAGCAGCTTTAAGGATGAGCAGTTCTTC.

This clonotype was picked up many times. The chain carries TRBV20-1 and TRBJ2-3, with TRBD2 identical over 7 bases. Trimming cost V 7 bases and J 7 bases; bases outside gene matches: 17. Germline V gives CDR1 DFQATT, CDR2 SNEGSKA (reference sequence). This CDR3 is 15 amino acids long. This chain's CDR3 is CSGTSSGDDLNTQYF. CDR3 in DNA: TGCAGTGGGACCTCAAGCGGGGATGACCTGAATACGCAGTATTTT.

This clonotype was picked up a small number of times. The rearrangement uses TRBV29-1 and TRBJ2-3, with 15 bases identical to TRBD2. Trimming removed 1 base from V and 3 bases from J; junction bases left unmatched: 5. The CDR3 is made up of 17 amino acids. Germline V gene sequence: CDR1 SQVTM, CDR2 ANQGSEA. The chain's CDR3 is CSVEAWTSGGATDTQYF. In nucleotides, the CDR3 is TGCAGCGTTGAAGCTTGGACTAGCGGGGGGGCAACAGATACGCAGTATTTT.

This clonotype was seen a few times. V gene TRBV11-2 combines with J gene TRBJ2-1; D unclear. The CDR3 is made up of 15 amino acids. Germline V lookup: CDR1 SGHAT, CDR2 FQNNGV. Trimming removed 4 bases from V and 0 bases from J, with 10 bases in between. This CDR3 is CASSSTASSYNEQFF. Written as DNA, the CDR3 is TGTGCCAGCAGCTCCACGGCTAGCTCCTACAATGAGCAGTTCTTC.

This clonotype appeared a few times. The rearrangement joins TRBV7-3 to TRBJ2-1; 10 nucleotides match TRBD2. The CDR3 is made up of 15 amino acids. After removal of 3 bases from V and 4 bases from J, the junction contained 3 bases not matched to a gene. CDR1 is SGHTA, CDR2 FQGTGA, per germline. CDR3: CASSFRTSGYNEQFF. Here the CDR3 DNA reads TGTGCCAGCAGCTTCCGGACTAGCGGTTACAATGAGCAGTTCTTC.

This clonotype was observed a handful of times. The CDR3 spells CASSMGINTGELFF. In nucleotides, the CDR3 is TGCGCCAGCAGCATGGGGATCAACACCGGGGAGCTGTTTTTT. The chain combines TRBV5-1 with TRBJ2-2; the D is unclear. The V gene's germline CDR1 is SGHRS and CDR2 YFSETQ. The V end lost 4 bases, the J end lost 2 bases, and 9 bases lay between the germline ends. This CDR3 spans 14 amino acids.

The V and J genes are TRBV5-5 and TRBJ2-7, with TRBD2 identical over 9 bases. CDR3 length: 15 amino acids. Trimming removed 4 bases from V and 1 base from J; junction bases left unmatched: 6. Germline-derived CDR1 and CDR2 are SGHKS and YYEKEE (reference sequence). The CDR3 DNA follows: TGTGCCAGCAGCAAGGTAGCGGGGGCGTCCTACGAGCAGTACTTC. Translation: CASSKVAGASYEQYF.

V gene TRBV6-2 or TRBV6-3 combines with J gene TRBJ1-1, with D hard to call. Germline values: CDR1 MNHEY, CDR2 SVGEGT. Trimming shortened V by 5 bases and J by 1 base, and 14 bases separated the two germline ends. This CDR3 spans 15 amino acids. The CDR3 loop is CASSGLGTANTEAFF. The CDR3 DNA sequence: TGTGCCAGCAGTGGGCTGGGCACAGCGAACACTGAAGCTTTCTTT.

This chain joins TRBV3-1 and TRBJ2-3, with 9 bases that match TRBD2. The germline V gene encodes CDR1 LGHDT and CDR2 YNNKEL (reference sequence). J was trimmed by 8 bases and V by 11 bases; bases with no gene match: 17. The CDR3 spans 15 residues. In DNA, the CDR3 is TGTGCCTCCAGCCGTTCTAGCGGGGAAAGAGCTACGCAGTATTTT. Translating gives CASSRSSGERATQYF.

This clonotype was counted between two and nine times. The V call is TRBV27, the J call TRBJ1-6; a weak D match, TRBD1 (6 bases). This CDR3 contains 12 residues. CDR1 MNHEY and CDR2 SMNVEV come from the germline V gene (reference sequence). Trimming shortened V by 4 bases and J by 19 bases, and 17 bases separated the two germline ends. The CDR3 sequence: CASSSPGTSFHF. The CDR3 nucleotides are TGTGCCAGCAGTTCCCCCGGGACATCCTTTCACTTT.

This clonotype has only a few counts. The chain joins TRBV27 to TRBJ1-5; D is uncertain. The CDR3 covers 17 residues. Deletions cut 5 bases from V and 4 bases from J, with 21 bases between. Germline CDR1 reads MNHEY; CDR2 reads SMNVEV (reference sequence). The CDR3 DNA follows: TGTGCCAGCAGTCCTGCCTTTGTCCAGAGGATTAATCAGCCCCAGCATTTT. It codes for CASSPAFVQRINQPQHF.

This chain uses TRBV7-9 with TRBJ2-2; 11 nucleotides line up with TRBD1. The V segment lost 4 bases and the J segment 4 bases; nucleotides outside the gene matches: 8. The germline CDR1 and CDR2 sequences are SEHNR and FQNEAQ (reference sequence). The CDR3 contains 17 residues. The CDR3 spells CASSSPRGQGGTGELFF. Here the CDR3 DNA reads TGTGCCAGCAGCTCACCACGGGGACAGGGGGGCACCGGGGAGCTGTTTTTT.

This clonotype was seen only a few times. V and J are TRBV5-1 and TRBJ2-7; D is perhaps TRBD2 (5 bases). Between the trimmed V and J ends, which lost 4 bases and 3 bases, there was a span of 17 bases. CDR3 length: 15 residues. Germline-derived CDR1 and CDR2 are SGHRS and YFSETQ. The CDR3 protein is CASSPSVGDFYEQYV. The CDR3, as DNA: TGCGCCAGCAGCCCCTCAGTGGGAGACTTCTACGAGCAGTACGTC.

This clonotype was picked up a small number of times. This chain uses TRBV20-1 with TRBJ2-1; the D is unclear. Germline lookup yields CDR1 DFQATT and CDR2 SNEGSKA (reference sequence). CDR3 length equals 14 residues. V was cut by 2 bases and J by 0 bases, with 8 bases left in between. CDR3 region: CSARTLSSYNEQFF. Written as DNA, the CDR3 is TGCAGTGCTAGAACTCTCAGCTCCTACAATGAGCAGTTCTTC.

Here the CDR3 DNA reads TGTGCCAGCAGCTCCGGACTAGCGGGGATCATGAATGAGCAGTTCTTC. This encodes CASSSGLAGIMNEQFF. The J gene is TRBJ2-1, the V gene TRBV5-4; 12 nucleotides match TRBD2. With 3 bases clipped from V and 7 bases from J, the junction kept 8 bases outside the gene matches. Germline CDR1 and CDR2: SGHNT and YYREEE (reference sequence). The CDR3 contains 16 residues.

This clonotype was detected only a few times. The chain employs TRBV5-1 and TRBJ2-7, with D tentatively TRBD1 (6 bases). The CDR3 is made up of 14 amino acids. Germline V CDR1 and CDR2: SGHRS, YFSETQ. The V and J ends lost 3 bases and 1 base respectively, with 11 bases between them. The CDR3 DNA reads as TGCGCCAGCAGCTCGAAACAGGGTTCCTACGAGCAGTACTTC. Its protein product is CASSSKQGSYEQYF.

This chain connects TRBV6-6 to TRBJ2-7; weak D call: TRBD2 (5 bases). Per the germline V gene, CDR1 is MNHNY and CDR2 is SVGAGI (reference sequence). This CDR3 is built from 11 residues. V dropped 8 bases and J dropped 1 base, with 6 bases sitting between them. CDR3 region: CASGESYEQYV. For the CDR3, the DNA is TGTGCCAGCGGGGAGTCCTACGAGCAGTACGTC.

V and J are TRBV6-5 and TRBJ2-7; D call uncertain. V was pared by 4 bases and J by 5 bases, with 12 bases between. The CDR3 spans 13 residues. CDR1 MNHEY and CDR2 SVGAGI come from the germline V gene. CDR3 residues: CASSSLSGNEQYF. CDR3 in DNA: TGTGCCAGCAGTTCGCTTTCAGGCAACGAGCAGTACTTC.

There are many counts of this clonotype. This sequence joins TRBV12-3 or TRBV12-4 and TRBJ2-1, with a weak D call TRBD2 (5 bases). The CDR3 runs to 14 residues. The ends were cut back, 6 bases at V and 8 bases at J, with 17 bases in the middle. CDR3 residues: CASRPGLPNDEQFF. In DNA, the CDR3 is TGTGCCAGCAGACCCGGACTTCCCAATGATGAGCAGTTCTTC.

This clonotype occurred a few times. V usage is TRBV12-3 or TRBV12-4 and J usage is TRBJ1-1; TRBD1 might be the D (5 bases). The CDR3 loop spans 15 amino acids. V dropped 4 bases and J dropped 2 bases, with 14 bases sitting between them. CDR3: CASSSTGGENTEAFF. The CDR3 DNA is TGTGCCAGCAGTTCCACGGGGGGGGAAAACACTGAAGCTTTCTTT.